One TCR beta chain is described in this entry. The antigen remains undetermined. These data belong to a study of response to subunit inactivated influenza vaccine. MiXCR was run by TCRdb on the RT-PCR reads, yielding one entry per CDR3 protein. Of around 170,000 distinct CDR3 sequences listed, around 11% are singletons. Study results and caveats: New T cells are recruited in small numbers by each seasonal influenza vaccination, according to the authors' suggestion.

This CDR3 has 16 residues. Germline V CDR1 and CDR2: ENHRY, SYGVKD. V lost 3 bases, J lost 1 base, and 14 bases lay in between. Sequences were derived from CD8+ T cells sorted from PBMCs, sampled about 24 months after vaccination. The chain combines TRBV10-3 with TRBJ2-3; D is perhaps TRBD1 or TRBD2 (6 bases each). This sequence originates from a man between 45 and 75 years old who received an inactivated influenza vaccine. The CDR3 coding sequence is TGTGCCATCAGTGAACAGGGTCGGAGGGGCACAGATACGCAGTATTTT. Its protein is CAISEQGRRGTDTQYF.